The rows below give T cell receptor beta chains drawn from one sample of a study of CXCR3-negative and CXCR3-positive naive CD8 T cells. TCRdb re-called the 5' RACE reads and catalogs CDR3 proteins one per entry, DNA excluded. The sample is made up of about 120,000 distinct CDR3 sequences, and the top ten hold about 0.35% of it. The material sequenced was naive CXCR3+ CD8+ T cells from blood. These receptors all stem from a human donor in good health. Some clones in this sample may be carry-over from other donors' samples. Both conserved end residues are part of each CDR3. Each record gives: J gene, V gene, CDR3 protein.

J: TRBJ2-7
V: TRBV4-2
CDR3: CASSQFPTSGGAYYPYEQYF

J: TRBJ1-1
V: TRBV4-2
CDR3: CASSQLSLGTEAFF

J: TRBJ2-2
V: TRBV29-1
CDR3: CSVCNLAGGTGELFF

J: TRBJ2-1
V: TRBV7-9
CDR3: CASSSISLDSNSYNEQFF

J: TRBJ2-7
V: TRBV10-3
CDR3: CAISESWIAGTSPLEQYF

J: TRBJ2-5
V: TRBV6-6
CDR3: CASSYVAGVGQETQYF

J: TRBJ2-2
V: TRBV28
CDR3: CASTLGGGELFF

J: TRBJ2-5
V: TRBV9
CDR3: CASSPQEAGEETQYF

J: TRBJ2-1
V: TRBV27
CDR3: CASRSGQSSYNEQFF

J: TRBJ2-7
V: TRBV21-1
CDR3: CASSKGQGVYEQYF

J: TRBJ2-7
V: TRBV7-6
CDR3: CASSPSLTGSAYEQYF

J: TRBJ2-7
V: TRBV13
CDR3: CASSFWTGGFYEQYF

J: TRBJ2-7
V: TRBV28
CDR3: CASSLAPTSWSEQYF

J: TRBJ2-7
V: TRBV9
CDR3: CASSVSAAYEQYF

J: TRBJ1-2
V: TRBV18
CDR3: CAIPARPNGYTF

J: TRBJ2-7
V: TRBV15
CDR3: CATSRDRKYYEQYF

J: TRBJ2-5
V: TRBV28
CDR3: CASRFDARRETQYF

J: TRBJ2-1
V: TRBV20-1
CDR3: CSAPGLADYNEQFF

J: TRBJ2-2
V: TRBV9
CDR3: CASSPGLGSGELFF

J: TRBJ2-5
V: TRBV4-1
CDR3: CASSQDSAGWETQYF

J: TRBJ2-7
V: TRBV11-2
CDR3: CASSLPQGTGGLRYEQYF

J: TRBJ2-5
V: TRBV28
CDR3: CASSSPRGAPGTQYF

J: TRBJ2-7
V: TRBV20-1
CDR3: CSARDGERVWDYEQYF

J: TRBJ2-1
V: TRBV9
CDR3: CASSDFSYNEQFF

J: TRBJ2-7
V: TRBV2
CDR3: CASEGLAGYEQYF

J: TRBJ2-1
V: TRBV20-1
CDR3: CSARTGMRGYYNEQFF

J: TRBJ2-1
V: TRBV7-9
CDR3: CASSLAHGEQFF

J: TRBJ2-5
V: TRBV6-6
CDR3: CASSYSGGAQETQYF

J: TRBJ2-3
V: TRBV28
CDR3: CASRAGLAGVPDTQYF

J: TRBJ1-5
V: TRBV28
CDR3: CASSYGQPQHF

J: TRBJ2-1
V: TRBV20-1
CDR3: CSARAPVNNDNEQFF

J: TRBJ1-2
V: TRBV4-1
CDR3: CASSQMGVWISEDGYTF

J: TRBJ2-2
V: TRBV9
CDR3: CASSVGGSTGELFF

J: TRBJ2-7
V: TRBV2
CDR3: CASRLTLYEQYF

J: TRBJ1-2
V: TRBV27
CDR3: CASKVLAGWNYGYTF

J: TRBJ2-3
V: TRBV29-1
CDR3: CSVVLSSTDTQYF

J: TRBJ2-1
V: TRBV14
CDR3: CASSQDRSLRRGEQFF

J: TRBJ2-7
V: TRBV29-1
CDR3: CSVEAPTGESYEQYF

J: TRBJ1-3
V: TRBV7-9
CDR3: CASRHGTGGNTIYF

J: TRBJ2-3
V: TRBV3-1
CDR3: CASSHGGTSTDTQYF

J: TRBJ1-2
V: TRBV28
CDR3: CASSFVVSYGYTF

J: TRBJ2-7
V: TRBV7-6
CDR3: CASSLGGHEQYF

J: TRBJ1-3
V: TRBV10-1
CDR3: CASSEKCRLSPGNTIYF

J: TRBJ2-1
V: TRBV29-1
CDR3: CSVEVDGASINEQFF

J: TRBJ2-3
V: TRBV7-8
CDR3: CASSLGSPGLAGADTQYF

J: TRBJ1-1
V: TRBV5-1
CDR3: CASSFENAEAFF

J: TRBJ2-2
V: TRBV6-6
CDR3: CASKNTRGDTGELFF

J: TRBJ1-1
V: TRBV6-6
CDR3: CASSSVGGITEAFF

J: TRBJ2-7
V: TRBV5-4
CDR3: CASSFGQNYEQYF